The text below deals with one TCR beta chain. Its antigen is still unknown. Within one base of it there is no much larger clone, and no base qualities were kept. The collaborating institutions used their own protocols to collect whole blood in K2EDTA tubes. Collaborator samples were shipped for TCRbeta analysis as frozen whole blood, isolated PBMCs, or DNA extracted from either sample type. These data belong to a study of blood T cell repertoires in COVID-19 (dated by TCRdb to the early 2020s). As for the study more broadly: Collaborator samples came from the United States, Italy and Spain and covered acute and convalescent phases of COVID-19. The prospective study material was composed of cDNA or gDNA derived from T cells, B-cell-depleted T cells, or PBMCs. Subjects who had been exposed to COVID-19, were actively infected with it, or had recovered from it provided the deeply sampled blood TCRbeta repertoires that made up the dataset. The repertoires were released in a freely available public database meant as a resource for research on the immune response to SARS-CoV-2. Samples came from the ongoing ImmuneRACE study (first 160 participants) plus 1,254 subjects from 6 global collaborators. A de-identified subject ID, COVID-19 status, age in years and sex were almost always included in the sample metadata. Where available, HLA class I and class II types were taken from metadata supplied by the sample provider and were not determined by assay-based typing.

Here is what the overall study found, with its caveats: The quantity of clinical and demographic metadata differed by source and by participant and was supplied without curation.

Counted from cysteine to phenylalanine, this CDR3 has 15 amino acids. CDR3 DNA only is kept here, 45 bases in frame from base 1. V and J are truncated by 6 bases and 2 bases respectively, leaving an intervening sequence of 16 bases. According to the germline V gene, CDR1 reads SGHAT and CDR2 reads FQNNGV. TCRbeta CDR3 regions were amplified from genomic DNA using the immunoSEQ Assay, a bias-controlled multiplex PCR. The study's processing was this. Nucleated cell counts per sample were estimated from amplification of reference gene primers within the assay. To quantify the absolute abundance of each unique TCRbeta CDR3 rearrangement, sequence reads were collapsed and filtered. Productive Simpson clonality was computed per sample as the square root of Simpson's diversity index over productive rearrangements. The clones in this table, taken by TCRdb from immuneACCESS, are in-frame only. Not every clone is retained; where verified, under half of the shortfall comes from an unresolved V gene, and the cause of the rest is unknown. The DNA gave D and trimming, while V, J and clone size come from that table. The sample table records more than 150,000 clones; about four fifths of these occur just once. Around 14% of the sample lies in the top ten.

The origin of this receptor is a woman older than 75 with acute or convalescent COVID-19. This receptor chain uses TRBV11-2 and TRBJ1-2; the D gene is perhaps TRBD1, on 6 matching bases. Input material: peripheral blood. The DNA sequence follows: TGTGCCAGCAGGAAAATCAGGGGACAAAACTATGGCTACACCTTC. This yields the protein CASRKIRGQNYGYTF.